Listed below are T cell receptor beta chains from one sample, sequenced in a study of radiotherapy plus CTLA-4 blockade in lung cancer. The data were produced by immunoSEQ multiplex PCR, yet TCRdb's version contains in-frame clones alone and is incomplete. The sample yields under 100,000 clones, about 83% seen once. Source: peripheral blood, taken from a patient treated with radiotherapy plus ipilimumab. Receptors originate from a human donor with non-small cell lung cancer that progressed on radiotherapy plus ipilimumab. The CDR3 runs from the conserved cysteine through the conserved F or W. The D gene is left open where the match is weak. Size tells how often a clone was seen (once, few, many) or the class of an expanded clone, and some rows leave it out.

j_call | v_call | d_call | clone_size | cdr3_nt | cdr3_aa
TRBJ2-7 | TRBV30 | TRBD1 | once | TGTGCCTGGAGTGCGGGACAGGGGATCTACGAGCAGTACTTC | CAWSAGQGIYEQYF
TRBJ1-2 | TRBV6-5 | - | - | TGTGCCAGCAGTCCTGGCAGGGTGGAGTCCTATGGCTACACCTTC | CASSPGRVESYGYTF
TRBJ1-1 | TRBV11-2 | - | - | TGTGCCAGCAGCTTAGGGAGGACCACTGAAGCTTTCTTT | CASSLGRTTEAFF
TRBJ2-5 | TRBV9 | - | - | TGTGCCAGCAGCGTAGCGGCAGGGTTACCTACGAAGCAGTACTTC | CASSVAAGLPTKQYF
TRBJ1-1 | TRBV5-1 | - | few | TGCGCCAGCAGCTTGGGATTGACAGGAAAGAACACTGAAGCTTTCTTT | CASSLGLTGKNTEAFF
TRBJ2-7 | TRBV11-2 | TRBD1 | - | TGTGCCAGCAGCACTAAGACAGGGGTGGCGTCCCAGAGGTTCGAGCAGTACTTC | CASSTKTGVASQRFEQYF
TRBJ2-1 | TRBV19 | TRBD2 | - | TGTGCCAGTAGCACACTAGCGGGTACTATCAATGAGCAGTTCTTC | CASSTLAGTINEQFF
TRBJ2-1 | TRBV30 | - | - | TGTGCCTGGAGTGGGGGACACCGGAGCTCCTACAATGAGCAGTTCTTC | CAWSGGHRSSYNEQFF
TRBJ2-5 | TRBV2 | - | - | TGTGCCAGCAGTGCGGCAGGGAACCCCCAAGAGACCCAGTACTTC | CASSAAGNPQETQYF
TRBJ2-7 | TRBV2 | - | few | TGTGCCAGCAGTTGGGGCGGCTACGAGCAGTACTTC | CASSWGGYEQYF
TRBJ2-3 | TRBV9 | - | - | TGTGCCAGCAGCGTAGCTCGAGGGGGCCGGGGGGATACGCAGTATTTT | CASSVARGGRGDTQYF
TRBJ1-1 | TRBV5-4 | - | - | TGTGCCAGCAGTCACAATGTACGGCCTGAAGCTTTCTTT | CASSHNVRPEAFF
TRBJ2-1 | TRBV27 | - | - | TGTGCCAGCAGGCGGGACAGCTCCTACAATGAGCAGTTCTTC | CASRRDSSYNEQFF
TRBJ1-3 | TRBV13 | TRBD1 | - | TGTGCCAGCAGCGCGACAGGGGGAAACACCATATATTTT | CASSATGGNTIYF
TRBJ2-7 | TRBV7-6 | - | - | TGTGCCAGCAGCTTAGAGTCCGGGGGAGAATACTACGAGCAGTACTTC | CASSLESGGEYYEQYF
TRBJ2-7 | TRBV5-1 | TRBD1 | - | TGCGCCAGCAGCTTGGGGGACAGCCTCGAGCAGTACTTC | CASSLGDSLEQYF
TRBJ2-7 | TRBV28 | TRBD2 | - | TGTGCCAGCACCTTCGCGGGGGGGGACTACGAGCAGTACTTC | CASTFAGGDYEQYF
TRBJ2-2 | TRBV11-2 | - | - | TGTGCCAGCAGCTTACGGGTCGGGGAGCTGTTTTTT | CASSLRVGELFF
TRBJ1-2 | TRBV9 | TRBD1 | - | TGTGCCAGCAGCGTTGGGGACAGTAACTATGGCTACACCTTC | CASSVGDSNYGYTF
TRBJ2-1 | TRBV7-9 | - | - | TGTGCCAGCAGCTTTGGCGGGGGCATCGATGAGCAGTTCTTC | CASSFGGGIDEQFF
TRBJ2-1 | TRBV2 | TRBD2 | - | TGTGCCAGCAGAGGGTCTAGCGGGAGAGGGGGTGAGCAGTTCTTC | CASRGSSGRGGEQFF
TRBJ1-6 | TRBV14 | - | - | TGTGCCAGCAGGCGGGGGGACCTCTATAATTCACCCCTCCACTTT | CASRRGDLYNSPLHF
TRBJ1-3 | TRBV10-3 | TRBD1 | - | TGTGCCATCAGGAGGACAGGGAATGGAAACACCATATATTTT | CAIRRTGNGNTIYF
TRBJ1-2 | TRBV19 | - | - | TGTGCCAGTAGTATAGAGGGCTATGGCTACACCTTC | CASSIEGYGYTF
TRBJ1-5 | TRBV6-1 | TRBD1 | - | TGTGCCAGCAGTGATAGTGGGACAGGGCCTTATAGCAATCAGCCCCAGCATTTT | CASSDSGTGPYSNQPQHF
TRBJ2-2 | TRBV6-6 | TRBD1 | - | TGTGCCAGCAGACCCGGGACAGGAGACACCGGGGAGCTGTTTTTT | CASRPGTGDTGELFF
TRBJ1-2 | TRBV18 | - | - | TGTGCCAGCTCAGCAGGGTTCAACTATGGCTACACCTTC | CASSAGFNYGYTF
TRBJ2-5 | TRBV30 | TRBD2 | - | TGTGCCTGGGATGCGGGGGGGAAGACCCAGTACTTC | CAWDAGGKTQYF
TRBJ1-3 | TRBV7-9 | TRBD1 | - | TGTGCCAGCAGCTCATCAGGGGGAGGCTCTGGAAACACCATATATTTT | CASSSSGGGSGNTIYF
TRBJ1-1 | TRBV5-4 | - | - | TGTGCCAGCAGCTTGGGGTCGGGGCGAACTGAAGCTTTCTTT | CASSLGSGRTEAFF
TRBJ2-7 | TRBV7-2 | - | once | TGTGCCAGCAGCTTAGAAGCCCACTACTACGAGCAGTACTTC | CASSLEAHYYEQYF
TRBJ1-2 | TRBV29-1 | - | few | TGCAGCGTGACAGCTAACTATGGCTACACCTTC | CSVTANYGYTF
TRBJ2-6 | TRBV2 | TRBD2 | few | TGTGCCAGCGTCCCGGGACTAGGGAGCTCTGGGGCCAACGTCCTGACTTTC | CASVPGLGSSGANVLTF
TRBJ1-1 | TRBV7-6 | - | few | TGTGCCAGCAGCTCGGCAGGGGTCAGGAACACTGAAGCTTTCTTT | CASSSAGVRNTEAFF
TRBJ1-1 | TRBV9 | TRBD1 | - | TGTGCCAGCAGCGCTATCGACAGGGGCACTGAAGCTTTCTTT | CASSAIDRGTEAFF
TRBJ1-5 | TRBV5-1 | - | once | TGCGCCAGCAGCGCCGGGGCAGGGGATGGCAATCAGCCCCAGCATTTT | CASSAGAGDGNQPQHF
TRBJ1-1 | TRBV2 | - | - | TGTGCCAGCACTTTCGGTCCGCGGACTGAAGCTTTCTTT | CASTFGPRTEAFF
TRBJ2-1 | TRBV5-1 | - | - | TGCGCCAGCAGCTTGGAGCTGGCGGTGGGGGGCAATGAGCAGTTCTTC | CASSLELAVGGNEQFF
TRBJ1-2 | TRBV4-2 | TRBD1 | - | TGTGCCAGCAGCCAAGACTGGCAGGGGGCTCTAGGCTACACCTTC | CASSQDWQGALGYTF
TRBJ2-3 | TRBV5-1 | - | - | TGCGCCAGCAGTTCCAGGGAGACAGATACGCAGTATTTT | CASSSRETDTQYF
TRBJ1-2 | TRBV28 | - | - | TGTGCCAGCAGTCGCCCCCCGAGGATTGGCGATGGCTACACCTTC | CASSRPPRIGDGYTF
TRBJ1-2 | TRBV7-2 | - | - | TGTGCCAGCAGCTTGGGGGGCAGCGGGGAAAATGGCTACACCTTC | CASSLGGSGENGYTF
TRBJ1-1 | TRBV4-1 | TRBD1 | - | TGCGCCAGCAGCCGCGACAGGGCGGGGAGCACTGAAGCTTTCTTT | CASSRDRAGSTEAFF
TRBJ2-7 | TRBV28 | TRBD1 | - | TGTGCCAGCAGAATCGACAGGGTCCTCTCCTACGAGCAGTACTTC | CASRIDRVLSYEQYF
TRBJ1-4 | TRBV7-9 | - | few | TGTGCCAGCAGCCCGCGGGGACTCGACTTGGGCACTAATGAAAAACTGTTTTTT | CASSPRGLDLGTNEKLFF
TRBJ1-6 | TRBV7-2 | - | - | TGTGCCAGCAGCCCATACCCTACAGGGCACAATTCACCCCTCCACTTT | CASSPYPTGHNSPLHF
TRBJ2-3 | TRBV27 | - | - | TGTGCCAGCAGCGGAAACAGGGTAGGCACAGATACGCAGTATTTT | CASSGNRVGTDTQYF
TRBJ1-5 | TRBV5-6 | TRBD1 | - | TGTGCCAGCAGCTTGGGAGGGACAGGAGGTCAGCCCCAGCATTTT | CASSLGGTGGQPQHF
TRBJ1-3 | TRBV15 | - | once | TGTGCCACCAGCAGGGCTGGGGGGGGGAACACCATATATTTT | CATSRAGGGNTIYF
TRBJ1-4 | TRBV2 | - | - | TGTGCCAGCACCCTGTCCCTGGACCGAGTAAATGAAAAACTGTTTTTT | CASTLSLDRVNEKLFF
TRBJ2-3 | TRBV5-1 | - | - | TGCGCCAGCAGCCCTGGGACTCAAGGGGCAGATACGCAGTATTTT | CASSPGTQGADTQYF
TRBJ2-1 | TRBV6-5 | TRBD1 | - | TGTGCCAGCAGTTACTCCAGCGGACAGGGGTTTGGTGAGCAGTTCTTC | CASSYSSGQGFGEQFF
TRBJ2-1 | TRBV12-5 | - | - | TGTGCTAGTGGTTTGGTACTAGCAGGAGGGGTGTTCTTC | CASGLVLAGGVFF
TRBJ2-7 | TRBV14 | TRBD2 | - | TGTGCCAGCAGCCTTCGGACTAGCGGGGCGGGGCAGTACTTC | CASSLRTSGAGQYF
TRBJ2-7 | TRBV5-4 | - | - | TGTGCCAGCAGCCCCGGGGCGGGGTACTCCTACGAGCAGTACTTC | CASSPGAGYSYEQYF
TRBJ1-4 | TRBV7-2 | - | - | TGTGCCAGCAGCCTCAAACGATCCACAGTATACGAAAAACTGTTTTTT | CASSLKRSTVYEKLFF
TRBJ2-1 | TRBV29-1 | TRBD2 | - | TGCAGCGTCCAAAGGGGACTAGGGTACAATGAGCAGTTCTTC | CSVQRGLGYNEQFF
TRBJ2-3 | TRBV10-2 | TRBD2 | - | TGCGCCAGCAGTGCAGGACTAGCGGGACTGGATACGCAGTATTTT | CASSAGLAGLDTQYF
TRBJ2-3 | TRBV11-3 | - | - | TGTGCCAGCAGCTTAGTAGGGCAGGGCACAGATACGCAGTATTTT | CASSLVGQGTDTQYF